This T cell receptor (beta chain) is drawn from a study of CD8 T cells in ankylosing spondylitis. MiXCR, applied by TCRdb to the 5' RACE reads, yields one record per CDR3 protein. Counted here are under 250,000 distinct CDR3 sequences, 30% to 35% occurring once; the ten biggest clones make up around 4%. The ends were cut back, 3 bases at V and 6 bases at J, with 11 bases in the middle. The CDR3 covers 13 residues. CDR1 is KGHSY, CDR2 FQNENV, per germline. The sequence was obtained from a male donor with ankylosing spondylitis or in good health (not recorded which). The rearrangement uses TRBV16 and TRBJ1-1, with D hard to call. Specimen: blood, either unsorted or a sorted T cell fraction (not recorded which). CDR3 DNA: TGTGCCAGCAGCCATGGGGAAACGGCTGAAGCTTTCTTT. Encoded protein: CASSHGETAEAFF.